This T cell receptor (beta chain) was sequenced in a study of T cells in Graves' hyperthyroidism and ophthalmopathy. RNA transcripts provided the source from which TCR beta CDR3 regions were amplified. HTBI primers were employed in a first-round RT-PCR of the TCR CDR3. TCRdb ran MiXCR on the multiplex PCR reads and lists one entry per CDR3 protein. This sample has hundreds of thousands of distinct CDR3 sequences, with around 15% found just once. This clonotype was detected ten times or more. The sequenced sample consisted of blood. This TCR was sampled from a woman between 45 and 60 years old with Graves' ophthalmopathy.

The CDR3 coding sequence is TGTGCCAGCAGCGTCCCCCGAGATACGCAGTATTTT. Translating it yields CASSVPRDTQYF. The chain has TRBV9 and TRBJ2-3, with D unresolved. Trimming cost V 2 bases and J 5 bases, with 6 bases left between them. Looked up from germline, CDR1 is SGDLS and CDR2 is YYNGEE. CDR3 length: 12 residues.